This entry lists 12 T cell receptor beta chains sequenced from one sample in a study of T-cell reconstitution after alpha-beta-depleted transplantation in children. Unique molecular identifiers were incorporated during preparation of the TCRbeta library. TCRdb re-called the PCR reads through MiXCR, storing one row per CDR3 protein. The data contain around 480,000 distinct CDR3 sequences, approximately 30% of them seen just once; the ten biggest clones take up roughly 2.5%. Sequences were derived from PBMCs from the stem cell graft donor, sampled from the stem cell graft. Source of these receptors: a human donor who donated a stem cell graft to a child with aplastic anemia.

This chain joins TRBV29-1 and TRBJ2-1, with TRBD2 identical over 9 bases. With 6 bases clipped from V and 6 bases from J, the junction kept 3 bases outside the gene matches. The CDR3 totals 12 residues. Germline V gives CDR1 SQVTM, CDR2 ANQGSEA. The CDR3: CSVAREGNEQFF. CDR3 sequence (DNA): TGCAGCGTCGCGCGGGAGGGCAATGAGCAGTTCTTC.

This chain uses TRBV9 with TRBJ2-1; D gene ambiguous. The CDR3 is 13 residues long. Germline CDR1 and CDR2: SGDLS and YYNGEE. Trimming shortened V by 1 base and J by 9 bases, and 11 bases separated the two germline ends. CDR3 sequence reads: CASSVSAGLEQFF. In nucleotides, the CDR3 is TGTGCCAGCAGCGTATCGGCAGGCCTTGAGCAGTTCTTC.

This clonotype has only one observation. The rearrangement joins TRBV9 to TRBJ2-1, with 11 bases aligning to TRBD2. With 0 bases clipped from V and 7 bases from J, the junction kept 6 bases outside the gene matches. The CDR3 is 16 amino acids. Per the germline V gene, CDR1 is SGDLS and CDR2 is YYNGEE. In DNA form, the CDR3 reads TGTGCCAGCAGCGTAGAAGTAGCGGGAGGGCGAAATGAGCAGTTCTTC. Translation gives CASSVEVAGGRNEQFF.

The CDR3, as DNA: TGTGCCAGCAGCTTAGAAGGGACTCACTCTGGAAACACCATATATTTT. Protein sequence: CASSLEGTHSGNTIYF. This sequence joins TRBV7-2 and TRBJ1-3; D perhaps matches TRBD1 (5 bases). Trimming shortened V by 1 base and J by 0 bases, and 10 bases separated the two germline ends. Germline CDR1 reads SGHTA; CDR2 reads FQGNSA. The CDR3 runs 16 residues.

At least ten counts were recorded for this clonotype. V gene TRBV28 combines with J gene TRBJ1-1, with no clear D. Trimming removed 11 bases from V and 1 base from J, with 8 bases in between. CDR1 MDHEN and CDR2 SYDVKM come from the germline V gene. This CDR3 spans 11 amino acids. This CDR3 reads CACAGNTEAFF. CDR3 DNA: TGTGCCTGCGCAGGGAACACTGAAGCTTTCTTT.

This chain links TRBV7-2 with TRBJ2-1, with a possible D match to TRBD1 (7 bases). The CDR3 loop spans 16 amino acids. The V end lost 5 bases, the J end lost 10 bases, and 24 bases lay between the germline ends. CDR1 and CDR2 (germline): SGHTA, FQGNSA. In DNA, the CDR3 is TGTGCCAGCAGCCCCCCCGGGCAGGGGGGTTTTGGGGAGCAGTTCTTC. Translation gives CASSPPGQGGFGEQFF.

The V call is TRBV29-1, the J call TRBJ2-7; no reliable D call. CDR3 length: 11 residues. V lost 6 bases, J lost 0 bases, and 6 bases lay in between. CDR1 SQVTM and CDR2 ANQGSEA come from the germline V gene. CDR3 coding DNA: TGCAGCGTAGGGAACTCCTACGAGCAGTACTTC. As protein: CSVGNSYEQYF.

This clonotype was observed a handful of times. This chain uses TRBV29-1 with TRBJ1-4; TRBD1 matches 9 bases. V trimming: 1 base; J trimming: 7 bases; junction bases outside the gene matches: 1. Germline V lookup: CDR1 SQVTM, CDR2 ANQGSEA. This CDR3 comprises 13 residues. The CDR3 sequence: CSVEGTGVEKLFF. Here the CDR3 DNA reads TGCAGCGTTGAAGGGACAGGGGTTGAAAAACTGTTTTTT.

This chain links TRBV18 with TRBJ2-1; TRBD2 aligns across 9 bases. In germline, CDR1 is KGHSH, CDR2 LQKENI. The CDR3 is 16 amino acids. Trimming took 3 bases from V and 9 from J; bases not matched to a gene: 12. This chain's CDR3 is CASSPISGSIFGEQFF. The CDR3 bases are TGTGCCAGCTCACCGATTAGCGGGAGTATTTTCGGTGAGCAGTTCTTC.

V is TRBV12-3 or TRBV12-4 and J is TRBJ2-1, with D unresolved. This CDR3 contains 11 residues. V was trimmed by 11 bases and J by 9 bases, leaving 14 bases between them. The CDR3 DNA is TGTGCCTCACAGATTAGCTTTGAGCAGTTCTTC. This translates into CASQISFEQFF.

This clonotype was seen more than once but under ten times. The chain couples TRBV12-3 or TRBV12-4 to TRBJ2-1, with 9 bases aligning to TRBD1. The V and J ends lost 5 bases and 6 bases, in that order; junction bases with no gene match: 8. This CDR3 is 15 amino acids long. This CDR3 is CASSRPGQGSNEQFF. CDR3 bases: TGTGCCAGCAGTCGACCGGGACAGGGCTCCAATGAGCAGTTCTTC.

J is TRBJ1-6 and V is TRBV7-2, with unresolved D. Germline assignment: CDR1 SGHTA and CDR2 FQGNSA. Trimming stripped 2 bases from V and 10 bases from J, with 18 bases between. The CDR3 totals 16 residues. The CDR3 sequence is CASSLPTGFLESPLHF. In DNA, the CDR3 is TGTGCCAGCAGCTTACCCACGGGGTTCTTGGAATCACCCCTCCACTTT.